The entry below describes one T cell receptor (beta chain). Its antigen is not known. Germline V gives CDR1 MNHEY, CDR2 SVGAGI. There are 15 residues in the CDR3. V was shortened by 6 bases and J by 7 bases, with 16 bases between the two germline ends. This entry belongs to a study of radiotherapy plus CTLA-4 blockade in lung cancer. Study context: Objective responses arose in approximately 19% of patients, and 25% to 40% experienced disease control. Whole-study findings and limits: After treatment with radiotherapy plus ipilimumab, TCR clones that came from the tumor expanded in blood.

Generated by immunoSEQ multiplex PCR, the TCRdb table keeps only in-frame clones and is missing some. In the table there are tens of thousands of clones, more than 75% of which are singletons. The V call is TRBV6-5, the J call TRBJ1-6; maybe TRBD1 (6 bases). The receptor was isolated from a human donor with non-small cell lung cancer that progressed on radiotherapy plus ipilimumab. The input for sequencing was peripheral blood, taken from a patient treated with radiotherapy plus ipilimumab. The CDR3: CASRGRGMRNSPLHF. DNA for the CDR3: TGTGCCAGCAGGGGAAGGGGGATGAGGAATTCACCCCTCCACTTT.